These 17 T cell receptor beta chains were all obtained from the same sample, sequenced in a study of Ad26.COV2.S vaccination and SARS-CoV-2 variants. Profiled with immunoSEQ multiplex PCR; TCRdb holds only in-frame clones, not every one. The sample yields some 190,000 clones, around 88% seen once. The material sequenced was peripheral blood, taken after recovery from COVID-19. All receptors come from a human donor who had recovered from COVID-19.

V and J are TRBV5-1 and TRBJ2-5; weak D call: TRBD2 (5 bases). Germline CDR1 SGHRS, CDR2 YFSETQ. This CDR3 is built from 13 residues. Deletions cut 1 base from V and 5 bases from J, with 9 bases between. CDR3: CASSLIGKETQYF. The CDR3 nucleotides are TGCGCCAGCAGCTTGATCGGGAAGGAGACCCAGTACTTC.

A single count supports this clone. The chain carries TRBV2 and TRBJ2-2; no definite D call. Germline CDR1 SNHLY, CDR2 FYNNEI. This CDR3 has 13 amino acids. V gave up 6 bases and J gave up 8 bases, with 13 bases separating them. CDR3 protein: CASRFHPLGELFF. For the CDR3, the DNA is TGTGCCAGCAGATTCCATCCTTTGGGGGAGCTGTTTTTT.

The V call is TRBV15, the J call TRBJ1-2; no definite D call. Germline V gene lookup returns CDR1 LNHNV and CDR2 YYDKDF (reference sequence). CDR3 length: 17 residues. Trimming shortened V by 1 base and J by 0 bases, and 15 bases separated the two germline ends. The CDR3 DNA reads TGTGCCACCAGCAGAGGGTACGGACCCCTTTCTAACTATGGCTACACCTTC. Translation: CATSRGYGPLSNYGYTF.

The rearrangement joins TRBV5-5 to TRBJ2-1; no clear D gene. The CDR3 loop spans 11 amino acids. The V gene lost 1 base and the J gene lost 4 bases, with 0 bases spanning the gap. Germline CDR1 reads SGHKS; CDR2 reads YYEKEE (reference sequence). The CDR3 is CASSLYNEQFF. The CDR3 coding sequence is TGTGCCAGCAGCTTGTACAATGAGCAGTTCTTC.

V and J are TRBV9 and TRBJ2-1; possible D gene TRBD1, 7 bases. Germline V gives CDR1 SGDLS, CDR2 YYNGEE. The CDR3 extends over 15 amino acids. Trimming pared 0 bases from V and 4 bases from J, leaving 11 bases between. The CDR3 nucleotides read TGTGCCAGCAGCGTAGGGGCAGGGGGGTACAATGAGCAGTTCTTC. Translated, it gives CASSVGAGGYNEQFF.

This clone occurred a few times. The chain has TRBV10-3 and TRBJ1-1, with TRBD1 identical over 12 bases. The length of the CDR3 is 14 residues. The junction had 2 bases not matched to a gene; V was cut back by 6 bases and J by 3 bases. CDR1 is ENHRY and CDR2 is SYGVKD in the germline V gene. The CDR3 nucleotides are TGTGCCATCAGGGGGGACAGGGGGCACACTGAAGCTTTCTTT. Translation gives CAIRGDRGHTEAFF.

The chain combines TRBV18 with TRBJ2-7, with TRBD1 identical over 9 bases. CDR1 is KGHSH and CDR2 is LQKENI in the germline V gene. The CDR3 runs 14 residues. Trimming at V came to 5 bases and at J to 5 bases, leaving 7 bases not matched to a gene. The CDR3: CASSEDRGINEQYF. CDR3 sequence (DNA): TGTGCCAGCTCAGAGGACAGGGGCATAAACGAGCAGTACTTC.

The chain uses TRBV9 and TRBJ1-3; 7 nucleotides match TRBD1. The germline gives CDR1 SGDLS, CDR2 YYNGEE. This CDR3 has 19 amino acids. The V segment lost 4 bases and the J segment 0 bases; nucleotides outside the gene matches: 16. The CDR3 DNA sequence: TGTGCCAGCAGCCTTTACCGGGACAGCGATGAATTCTCTGGAAACACCATATATTTT. Translation: CASSLYRDSDEFSGNTIYF.

This sequence joins TRBV6-5 and TRBJ1-1, with D hard to call. CDR1 and CDR2 (germline): MNHEY, SVGAGI. The CDR3 spans 13 residues. Between the trimmed V and J ends, which lost 6 bases and 4 bases, there was a span of 12 bases. CDR3 in amino acids: CASSIDWSTEAFF. The CDR3 DNA follows: TGTGCCAGCAGCATTGACTGGAGCACTGAAGCTTTCTTT.

The genes are TRBV13 and TRBJ1-2; D remains unclear. Trimming pared 0 bases from V and 6 bases from J, leaving 8 bases between. This CDR3 has 13 residues. Germline V gene sequence: CDR1 PRHDT, CDR2 FYEKMQ (reference sequence). CDR3 sequence: CASSLGSMHGYTF. The DNA of the CDR3 is TGTGCCAGCAGCTTAGGTTCAATGCATGGCTACACCTTC.

This chain links TRBV10-1 with TRBJ2-5; TRBD2 might be the D (5 bases). This CDR3 has 13 residues. The V end lost 2 bases, the J end lost 7 bases, and 11 bases lay between the germline ends. Germline assignment: CDR1 WNHNN and CDR2 SYGVQD (reference sequence). CDR3 coding DNA: TGCGCCAGCAGTGAGACCCCCGAGGGGACCCAGTACTTC. Amino acid sequence: CASSETPEGTQYF.

This chain uses TRBV7-9 with TRBJ1-5, with D possibly matching TRBD1 (5 bases). The germline V and J ends were trimmed by 5 bases and 0 bases, with 11 bases remaining between them. The CDR3 covers 15 residues. CDR1 and CDR2 (germline): SEHNR, FQNEAQ (reference sequence). In nucleotides, the CDR3 is TGTGCCAGCAGCCCGGGGGGGAATAGCAATCAGCCCCAGCATTTT. Translated, it gives CASSPGGNSNQPQHF.

J is TRBJ2-7 and V is TRBV7-9; D is uncertain. Trimming took 2 bases from V and 7 from J, leaving 6 bases between them. This CDR3 region has 11 residues. CDR1 SEHNR and CDR2 FQNEAQ come from the germline V gene (reference sequence). The CDR3 nucleotides are TGTGCCAGCAGCTTAATGGGAGAGCAGTACTTC. Its translation: CASSLMGEQYF.

V gene TRBV19 combines with J gene TRBJ2-7; 11 bases fit TRBD2. V gave up 7 bases and J gave up 2 bases; unmatched junction bases: 4. From germline, CDR1 is LNHDA and CDR2 SQIVND (reference sequence). The CDR3 loop spans 14 amino acids. The CDR3 loop reads CASTLAGGPYEQYF. The CDR3, as DNA: TGTGCCAGTACCTTAGCGGGAGGGCCCTACGAGCAGTACTTC.

The sample holds one count of this clone. This chain connects TRBV19 to TRBJ1-1; D is ambiguous. This CDR3 has 13 amino acids. The germline V gene has CDR1 LNHDA and CDR2 SQIVND (reference sequence). V lost 3 bases and J 1 base, leaving 6 bases between the germline ends. CDR3 in amino acids: CASSMGGNTEAFF. Written as DNA, the CDR3 is TGTGCCAGTAGTATGGGAGGGAACACTGAAGCTTTCTTT.

The V gene is TRBV5-5, the J gene TRBJ2-7; D is perhaps TRBD1 or TRBD2 (6 bases each). CDR1 is SGHKS, CDR2 YYEKEE, per germline (reference sequence). Trimming removed 7 bases at V and 0 bases at J, with 14 bases between. CDR3 length: 14 amino acids. The CDR3 sequence: CASWGRGTSYEQYF. The CDR3 coding sequence is TGTGCCAGCTGGGGGCGGGGTACCTCCTACGAGCAGTACTTC.

The V gene is TRBV5-6, the J gene TRBJ2-3, with 7 bases that match TRBD1. Trimming cost V 0 bases and J 8 bases; bases outside gene matches: 6. The CDR3 has 14 residues. CDR1 SGHDT and CDR2 YYEEEE come from the germline V gene. CDR3 protein: CASSLVRGGGTQYF. The CDR3 DNA follows: TGTGCCAGCAGCTTGGTCAGAGGGGGCGGTACGCAGTATTTT.